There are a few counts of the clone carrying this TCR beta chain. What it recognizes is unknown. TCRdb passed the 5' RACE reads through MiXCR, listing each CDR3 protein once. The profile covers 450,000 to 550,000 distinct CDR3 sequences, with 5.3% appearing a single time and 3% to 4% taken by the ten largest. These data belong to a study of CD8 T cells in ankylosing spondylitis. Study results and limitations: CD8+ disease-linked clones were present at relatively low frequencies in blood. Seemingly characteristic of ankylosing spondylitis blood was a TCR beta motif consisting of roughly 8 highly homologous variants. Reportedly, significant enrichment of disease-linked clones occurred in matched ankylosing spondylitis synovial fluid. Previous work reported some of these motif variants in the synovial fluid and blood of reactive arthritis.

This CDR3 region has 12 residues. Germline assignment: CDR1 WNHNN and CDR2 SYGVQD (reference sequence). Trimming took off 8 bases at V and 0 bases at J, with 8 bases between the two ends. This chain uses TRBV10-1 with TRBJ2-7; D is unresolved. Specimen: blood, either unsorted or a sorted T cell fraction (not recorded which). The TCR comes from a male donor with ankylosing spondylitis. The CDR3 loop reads CASYSFSYEQYF. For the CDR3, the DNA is TGCGCCAGCTACAGTTTCTCCTACGAGCAGTACTTC.